This is a list of T cell receptor beta chains from one sample in a study of molecular identifiers for immune sequencing clone quantification. Via MiXCR, TCRdb re-called the PCR reads, giving one row per CDR3 protein. The sample carries about 640,000 distinct CDR3 sequences, 20% recorded once. Sequenced material: naive CD8+ T cells from blood, with Jurkat cell RNA spiked in. The receptors stem from a human donor in good health. Some libraries in this study had Jurkat cell RNA spiked in. Both conserved end residues are part of each CDR3. A D gene is named only where the DNA matches it firmly. Rows may omit the clone size; those that give it use once, few, many or a size class.

V gene: TRBV29-1; D gene: -; J gene: TRBJ1-1; clone size: many; CDR3 protein: CSVEETGSMNTEAFF; CDR3 DNA: TGCAGCGTTGAAGAAACGGGGAGTATGAACACTGAAGCTTTCTTT
V gene: TRBV12-3/TRBV12-4; D gene: -; J gene: TRBJ2-2; clone size: few; CDR3 protein: CASSFWGLRDTGELFF; CDR3 DNA: TGTGCCAGCAGTTTCTGGGGGCTCAGGGACACCGGGGAGCTGTTTTTT
V gene: TRBV6-2/TRBV6-3; D gene: -; J gene: TRBJ2-7; clone size: many; CDR3 protein: CASSRTGEQYF; CDR3 DNA: TGTGCCAGCAGTCGAACCGGGGAGCAGTACTTC
V gene: TRBV15; D gene: TRBD2; J gene: TRBJ2-7; clone size: many; CDR3 protein: CATSSGLGPSNF; CDR3 DNA: TGTGCCACCAGCAGCGGACTAGGCCCGTCGAACTTC
V gene: TRBV4-1; D gene: -; J gene: TRBJ1-2; clone size: many; CDR3 protein: CASSQEYGAYGYTF; CDR3 DNA: TGCGCCAGCAGCCAAGAGTACGGGGCCTATGGCTACACCTTC
V gene: TRBV12-5; D gene: -; J gene: TRBJ2-6; clone size: many; CDR3 protein: CASGSTSGVGANVLTF; CDR3 DNA: TGTGCTAGTGGTTCCACCTCAGGGGTTGGGGCCAACGTCCTGACTTTC
V gene: TRBV3-2; D gene: -; J gene: TRBJ1-5; clone size: -; CDR3 protein: CASSRVPSRVSDQPQHF; CDR3 DNA: TGTGCCAGCAGCCGAGTGCCATCCAGGGTATCGGATCAGCCCCAGCATTTT
V gene: TRBV13; D gene: TRBD1; J gene: TRBJ1-2; clone size: many; CDR3 protein: CASSRGTGGYNYGYTF; CDR3 DNA: TGTGCCAGCAGCCGTGGGACAGGGGGCTATAACTATGGCTACACCTTC
V gene: TRBV20-1; D gene: TRBD1; J gene: TRBJ2-5; clone size: many; CDR3 protein: CSADLQGTRGETQYF; CDR3 DNA: TGCAGTGCCGACCTACAGGGGACCCGAGGAGAGACCCAGTACTTC
V gene: TRBV4-1; D gene: -; J gene: TRBJ2-2; clone size: many; CDR3 protein: CASSQDPPGTGTGELFF; CDR3 DNA: TGCGCCAGCAGCCAAGACCCACCTGGGACGGGCACCGGGGAGCTGTTTTTT
V gene: TRBV4-2; D gene: TRBD1; J gene: TRBJ1-5; clone size: many; CDR3 protein: CASSQEIKSQGAQPQHF; CDR3 DNA: TGTGCCAGCAGCCAAGAAATCAAGAGTCAGGGGGCTCAGCCCCAGCATTTT
V gene: TRBV5-1; D gene: -; J gene: TRBJ2-7; clone size: -; CDR3 protein: CASTLEDGLYEQYF; CDR3 DNA: TGCGCCAGCACCCTAGAGGACGGGCTCTACGAGCAGTACTTC
V gene: TRBV20-1; D gene: -; J gene: TRBJ2-1; clone size: -; CDR3 protein: CSARGRVERVPFNEQFF; CDR3 DNA: TGCAGTGCTAGAGGGAGGGTAGAGAGGGTCCCCTTCAATGAGCAGTTCTTC
V gene: TRBV7-6; D gene: -; J gene: TRBJ2-1; clone size: -; CDR3 protein: CASSLGPESDEQFF; CDR3 DNA: TGTGCCAGCAGCTTAGGGCCTGAGTCCGATGAGCAGTTCTTC
V gene: TRBV6-2/TRBV6-3; D gene: TRBD1; J gene: TRBJ1-5; clone size: many; CDR3 protein: CASSSGGVNQPQHF; CDR3 DNA: TGTGCCAGCAGCTCAGGGGGCGTCAATCAGCCCCAGCATTTT
V gene: TRBV27; D gene: -; J gene: TRBJ1-1; clone size: many; CDR3 protein: CASSIYQNTEAFF; CDR3 DNA: TGTGCCAGCAGCATTTATCAGAACACTGAAGCTTTCTTT
V gene: TRBV4-1; D gene: TRBD1; J gene: TRBJ2-7; clone size: many; CDR3 protein: CASSQGTGGSSYEQYF; CDR3 DNA: TGCGCCAGCAGCCAAGGGACAGGAGGCAGCTCCTACGAGCAGTACTTC
V gene: TRBV28; D gene: -; J gene: TRBJ2-3; clone size: few; CDR3 protein: CASSLSLAAGESTDTQYF; CDR3 DNA: TGTGCCAGCAGTTTATCCCTCGCAGCCGGAGAAAGCACAGATACGCAGTATTTT
V gene: TRBV10-2; D gene: -; J gene: TRBJ1-1; clone size: many; CDR3 protein: CASGPGPSNTEAFF; CDR3 DNA: TGCGCCAGCGGACCGGGACCCTCGAACACTGAAGCTTTCTTT
V gene: TRBV7-9; D gene: TRBD1; J gene: TRBJ1-4; clone size: -; CDR3 protein: CASSLVSTGEYEKLFF; CDR3 DNA: TGTGCCAGCAGCTTAGTATCGACAGGGGAATATGAAAAACTGTTTTTT
V gene: TRBV7-2; D gene: -; J gene: TRBJ2-7; clone size: many; CDR3 protein: CASSFTGSGYEQYF; CDR3 DNA: TGTGCCAGCAGCTTTACTGGGAGTGGATACGAGCAGTACTTC
V gene: TRBV13; D gene: -; J gene: TRBJ1-4; clone size: -; CDR3 protein: CASSPLLGGEKLFF; CDR3 DNA: TGTGCCAGCAGCCCCTTGCTGGGCGGTGAAAAACTGTTTTTT
V gene: TRBV7-2; D gene: -; J gene: TRBJ2-2; clone size: many; CDR3 protein: CASSQPPGELFF; CDR3 DNA: TGTGCCAGCAGTCAACCACCCGGGGAGCTGTTTTTT
V gene: TRBV29-1; D gene: -; J gene: TRBJ2-1; clone size: few; CDR3 protein: CSVVGGNSYNEQFF; CDR3 DNA: TGCAGCGTTGTTGGGGGAAACTCCTACAATGAGCAGTTCTTC
V gene: TRBV6-5; D gene: -; J gene: TRBJ1-1; clone size: -; CDR3 protein: CASSLYPHNTEAFF; CDR3 DNA: TGTGCCAGCAGTCTATACCCACACAACACTGAAGCTTTCTTT
V gene: TRBV4-3; D gene: -; J gene: TRBJ2-7; clone size: -; CDR3 protein: CASSQYRDAYEQYF; CDR3 DNA: TGCGCCAGCAGCCAATACAGGGACGCCTACGAGCAGTACTTC
V gene: TRBV20-1; D gene: TRBD1; J gene: TRBJ2-7; clone size: few; CDR3 protein: CSATGTGQDVYEQYF; CDR3 DNA: TGCAGTGCTACCGGGACCGGACAGGATGTTTACGAGCAGTACTTC
V gene: TRBV6-2/TRBV6-3; D gene: -; J gene: TRBJ2-3; clone size: -; CDR3 protein: CASKPLGLATDTQYF; CDR3 DNA: TGTGCCAGCAAACCACTAGGGCTAGCCACAGATACGCAGTATTTT
V gene: TRBV6-1; D gene: -; J gene: TRBJ2-7; clone size: many; CDR3 protein: CASSDLLTETYEQYF; CDR3 DNA: TGTGCCAGCAGTGATCTATTGACGGAAACCTACGAGCAGTACTTC
V gene: TRBV5-8; D gene: -; J gene: TRBJ1-1; clone size: -; CDR3 protein: CASSVGSALVLNTEAFF; CDR3 DNA: TGTGCCAGCAGCGTGGGTTCAGCGCTCGTACTTAACACTGAAGCTTTCTTT
V gene: TRBV3-2; D gene: -; J gene: TRBJ1-1; clone size: -; CDR3 protein: CASSRFVANTEAFF; CDR3 DNA: TGTGCCAGCAGCCGATTCGTAGCGAACACTGAAGCTTTCTTT
V gene: TRBV27; D gene: TRBD2; J gene: TRBJ2-7; clone size: many; CDR3 protein: CASSYSGGAEQYF; CDR3 DNA: TGTGCCAGCAGTTATAGCGGGGGGGCCGAGCAGTACTTC
V gene: TRBV6-1; D gene: TRBD1; J gene: TRBJ2-7; clone size: many; CDR3 protein: CASSEKEQGAREQYF; CDR3 DNA: TGTGCCAGCAGTGAAAAGGAGCAGGGGGCTCGTGAGCAGTACTTC
V gene: TRBV20-1; D gene: TRBD2; J gene: TRBJ2-7; clone size: many; CDR3 protein: CSAWDYSYEQYF; CDR3 DNA: TGCAGTGCTTGGGACTACTCCTACGAGCAGTACTTC
V gene: TRBV19; D gene: -; J gene: TRBJ2-2; clone size: -; CDR3 protein: CASTEGGLYNTGELFF; CDR3 DNA: TGTGCCAGTACCGAAGGGGGACTTTACAACACCGGGGAGCTGTTTTTT
V gene: TRBV27; D gene: TRBD2; J gene: TRBJ2-7; clone size: -; CDR3 protein: CASSFRTSPYEQYF; CDR3 DNA: TGTGCCAGCAGTTTTCGGACTAGCCCCTACGAGCAGTACTTC
V gene: TRBV3-1; D gene: TRBD2; J gene: TRBJ2-7; clone size: many; CDR3 protein: CASSEGTSGNYEQYF; CDR3 DNA: TGTGCCAGCAGCGAAGGGACTAGCGGAAACTACGAGCAGTACTTC
V gene: TRBV28; D gene: -; J gene: TRBJ2-7; clone size: many; CDR3 protein: CASSQLGYEQYF; CDR3 DNA: TGTGCCAGCAGTCAGCTAGGATACGAGCAGTACTTC
V gene: TRBV7-6; D gene: TRBD1; J gene: TRBJ1-5; clone size: many; CDR3 protein: CASSYTTGHQPQHF; CDR3 DNA: TGTGCCAGCAGCTACACGACAGGGCATCAGCCCCAGCATTTT
V gene: TRBV4-3; D gene: -; J gene: TRBJ2-4; clone size: many; CDR3 protein: CASSQVDSKNIQYF; CDR3 DNA: TGCGCCAGCAGCCAAGTGGACAGCAAAAACATTCAGTACTTC
V gene: TRBV15; D gene: -; J gene: TRBJ2-7; clone size: -; CDR3 protein: CATSRPTGQFSYEQYF; CDR3 DNA: TGTGCCACCAGCAGACCCACAGGACAGTTTTCCTACGAGCAGTACTTC
V gene: TRBV5-6; D gene: -; J gene: TRBJ1-1; clone size: many; CDR3 protein: CASSLVAVWGKPEAFF; CDR3 DNA: TGTGCCAGCAGCTTGGTTGCGGTGTGGGGAAAACCTGAAGCTTTCTTT
V gene: TRBV27; D gene: -; J gene: TRBJ1-1; clone size: -; CDR3 protein: CASSLSLPGTNTEAFF; CDR3 DNA: TGTGCCAGCAGTTTATCCCTCCCGGGGACGAACACTGAAGCTTTCTTT
V gene: TRBV4-2; D gene: -; J gene: TRBJ2-6; clone size: once; CDR3 protein: CASSQEPSGVVGANVLTF; CDR3 DNA: TGTGCCAGCAGCCAAGAACCATCGGGAGTCGTGGGGGCCAACGTCCTGACTTTC
V gene: TRBV6-1; D gene: -; J gene: TRBJ1-1; clone size: many; CDR3 protein: CASSKGVNTEAFF; CDR3 DNA: TGTGCCAGCAGTAAAGGGGTGAACACTGAAGCTTTCTTT
V gene: TRBV2; D gene: -; J gene: TRBJ1-4; clone size: many; CDR3 protein: CASRVTDTNEKLFF; CDR3 DNA: TGTGCCAGCAGGGTGACAGATACTAATGAAAAACTGTTTTTT
V gene: TRBV20-1; D gene: TRBD1; J gene: TRBJ2-7; clone size: -; CDR3 protein: CSARDRVPEQYF; CDR3 DNA: TGCAGTGCCAGGGACAGGGTCCCGGAGCAGTACTTC
V gene: TRBV27; D gene: -; J gene: TRBJ2-3; clone size: many; CDR3 protein: CASSLQRVLGADTQYF; CDR3 DNA: TGTGCCAGCAGTTTACAAAGGGTTCTAGGGGCAGATACGCAGTATTTT
V gene: TRBV24-1; D gene: TRBD2; J gene: TRBJ2-7; clone size: -; CDR3 protein: CATSDRKTYGRSGGGLHEQYF; CDR3 DNA: TGTGCCACCAGTGATCGAAAAACGTACGGCCGTAGCGGCGGGGGGCTGCACGAGCAGTACTTC
V gene: TRBV7-9; D gene: -; J gene: TRBJ1-1; clone size: many; CDR3 protein: CASSSSQSNTEAFF; CDR3 DNA: TGTGCCAGCAGCTCATCCCAGTCGAACACTGAAGCTTTCTTT
V gene: TRBV30; D gene: -; J gene: TRBJ1-4; clone size: many; CDR3 protein: CAWSVLNIATNEKLFF; CDR3 DNA: TGTGCCTGGAGTGTACTTAATATAGCAACTAATGAAAAACTGTTTTTT
V gene: TRBV12-3/TRBV12-4; D gene: -; J gene: TRBJ1-1; clone size: many; CDR3 protein: CASTPGAITEAFF; CDR3 DNA: TGTGCCAGCACCCCAGGGGCCATCACTGAAGCTTTCTTT